The 32 T cell receptor beta chains given below trace back to one sample, sequenced in a study of T cells after yellow fever vaccination. TCRdb re-called the 5' RACE reads with MiXCR, one entry per CDR3 protein. The table records 500,000 to 650,000 distinct CDR3 sequences, less than 15% of them present only once. The sample was PBMCs, taken on the day of the yellow fever booster vaccination. Source of these receptors: a young man who received the YFV17D yellow fever vaccine.

This clonotype was seen a handful of times. This chain links TRBV6-2 or TRBV6-3 with TRBJ2-2; D is unresolved. V was pared by 2 bases and J by 6 bases, with 13 bases between. The CDR3 extends over 15 amino acids. The germline V gene encodes CDR1 MNHEY and CDR2 SVGEGT. CDR3 sequence (DNA): TGTGCCAGCAGTTACGGAGCCTACCTGGCCGGGGAGCTGTTTTTT. Residues: CASSYGAYLAGELFF.

The V and J genes are TRBV7-8 and TRBJ2-7; no definite D call. In germline, CDR1 is SGHVS, CDR2 FQNEAQ. The CDR3 runs 13 residues. Trimming took off 2 bases at V and 0 bases at J, with 5 bases between the two ends. CDR3 DNA sequence: TGTGCCAGCAGCTTATGGACCTCCTACGAGCAGTACTTC. Translating it yields CASSLWTSYEQYF.

The J gene is TRBJ2-5, the V gene TRBV20-1; no reliable D call. Germline V gene data show CDR1 as DFQATT and CDR2 as SNEGSKA (reference sequence). V shed 5 bases and J shed 1 base, with 11 bases lying between them. This CDR3 has 13 amino acids. CDR3 loop: CSAHPWGQETQYF. In DNA, the CDR3 is TGCAGTGCTCATCCCTGGGGCCAAGAGACCCAGTACTTC.

The chain is built from TRBV7-9 and TRBJ2-3; D unresolved. Per the germline V gene, CDR1 is SEHNR and CDR2 is FQNEAQ (reference sequence). This CDR3 contains 16 residues. The germline V and J ends were trimmed by 2 bases and 1 base, with 13 bases remaining between them. In DNA, the CDR3 is TGTGCCAGCAGCTTATCTTTGGGAAGCGGCACAGATACGCAGTATTTT. It encodes CASSLSLGSGTDTQYF.

The rearrangement links TRBV7-2 to TRBJ2-7, with 8 positions matching TRBD2. V lost 1 base to trimming and J lost 4 bases; unmatched junction nucleotides: 6. This CDR3 has 15 residues. Germline values: CDR1 SGHTA, CDR2 FQGNSA. CDR3 DNA: TGTGCCAGCAGCTTAGGAAGCGGGAGTGTTTACGAGCAGTACTTC. This sequence encodes CASSLGSGSVYEQYF.

This clonotype was counted only a few times. The gene calls are TRBV6-2 or TRBV6-3 and TRBJ2-7; D possibly uses TRBD1 or TRBD2 (5 bases each). Per the germline V gene, CDR1 is MNHEY and CDR2 is SVGEGT. Trimming removed 6 bases at V and 0 bases at J, with 12 bases between. The CDR3 is 14 residues long. CDR3 amino acids: CASSRGVNSYEQYF. CDR3 in DNA: TGTGCCAGCAGCCGAGGGGTTAACTCCTACGAGCAGTACTTC.

This clonotype turned up a few times. The V call is TRBV12-3 or TRBV12-4, the J call TRBJ2-7, with D perhaps matching TRBD1 (5 bases). The CDR3 is made up of 14 amino acids. The ends were cut back, 2 bases at V and 6 bases at J, with 14 bases in the middle. CDR3 loop: CASSLKGPSVEQYF. The CDR3 DNA is TGTGCCAGCAGTTTAAAGGGGCCAAGCGTCGAGCAGTACTTC.

The chain carries TRBV27 and TRBJ2-7; 14 nucleotides align to TRBD2. This CDR3 region has 19 residues. Germline V gene sequence: CDR1 MNHEY, CDR2 SMNVEV (reference sequence). After removal of 6 bases from V and 0 bases from J, the junction contained 13 bases not matched to a gene. The CDR3 sequence is CASSTGTSGRSGLSYEQYF. The CDR3 DNA is TGTGCCAGCAGCACCGGGACTAGCGGGAGATCAGGTCTCTCCTACGAGCAGTACTTC.

The rearrangement links TRBV20-1 to TRBJ1-1; a possible D gene is TRBD1 (5 bases). Germline CDR1 DFQATT, CDR2 SNEGSKA (reference sequence). The length of the CDR3 is 14 residues. The ends were cut back, 6 bases at V and 7 bases at J, with 21 bases in the middle. CDR3 DNA sequence: TGCAGTGCCGACCTGTCGGGGCCCCGATTTGAAGCTTTCTTT. Amino acid sequence: CSADLSGPRFEAFF.

The chain links TRBV28 to TRBJ2-7; TRBD2 agrees at 9 bases. The junction had 9 bases not matched to a gene; V was cut back by 4 bases and J by 5 bases. CDR1 and CDR2 (germline): MDHEN, SYDVKM. The CDR3 consists of 15 residues. The CDR3 DNA follows: TGTGCCAGCAGTTATCCGGGACTAGCTCCCAACGAGCAGTACTTC. It translates to CASSYPGLAPNEQYF.

In this sample, this clonotype turned up a few times. CDR3 protein: CSVDGAGGSYNEQFF. The CDR3 coding sequence is TGCAGCGTTGATGGAGCGGGGGGCTCCTACAATGAGCAGTTCTTC. The chain couples TRBV29-1 to TRBJ2-1; 9 bases fit TRBD2. V lost 3 bases, J lost 0 bases, and 3 bases stayed unmatched. CDR1 is SQVTM and CDR2 is ANQGSEA in the germline V gene. The CDR3 spans 15 residues.

The V call is TRBV20-1, the J call TRBJ2-1; 7 nucleotides agree with TRBD2. The CDR3 has 14 residues. The ends lost 3 bases at V and 4 bases at J; junction bases unmatched: 6. Per the germline V gene, CDR1 is DFQATT and CDR2 is SNEGSKA (reference sequence). The CDR3 DNA follows: TGCAGTGCTAGGGCCGGCGGGGGATACAATGAGCAGTTCTTC. Its translation is CSARAGGGYNEQFF.

The chain's CDR3 is CASSSTGFGQFF. The CDR3 DNA reads TGTGCCAGCAGCTCGACAGGGTTCGGGCAGTTCTTC. The V gene is TRBV7-9, the J gene TRBJ2-1; 7 nucleotides match TRBD1. V lost 4 bases to trimming and J lost 12 bases; unmatched junction nucleotides: 6. The CDR3 is 12 residues long. Germline assignment: CDR1 SEHNR and CDR2 FQNEAQ (reference sequence).

This clonotype has more than one count but fewer than ten. V is TRBV9 and J is TRBJ2-7; TRBD2 matches at 11 bases. Per the germline V gene, CDR1 is SGDLS and CDR2 is YYNGEE. This CDR3 contains 16 residues. V was clipped by 4 bases and J by 1 base; unmatched bases: 7. CDR3 residues: CASSSKIAGGSYEQYF. The CDR3, as DNA: TGTGCCAGCAGCTCAAAAATAGCGGGAGGGTCCTACGAGCAGTACTTC. The whole variable domain, remainder taken from reference TRBV9 and TRBJ2-7, is DSGVTQTPKHLITATGQRVTLRCSPRSGDLSVYWYQQSLDQGLQFLIQYYNGEERAKGNILERFSAQQFPDLHSELNLSSLELGDSALYFCASSSKIAGGSYEQYFGPGTRLTVT.

This sequence joins TRBV11-2 and TRBJ1-4, with unresolved D. V lost 11 bases and J 5 bases, leaving 24 bases between the germline ends. CDR3 size: 16 residues. Germline assignment: CDR1 SGHAT and CDR2 FQNNGV. CDR3 region: CALCASTGVVNEKLFF. The CDR3 DNA is TGTGCCTTATGTGCCAGCACTGGGGTAGTAAATGAAAAACTGTTTTTT.

CDR3 sequence reads: CSAVIGGVNEQYF. The CDR3 region has the DNA TGCAGTGCTGTTATTGGGGGGGTCAACGAGCAGTACTTC. This chain links TRBV20-1 with TRBJ2-7, with TRBD2 matching 7 bases. The CDR3 length is 13 residues. Germline assignment: CDR1 DFQATT and CDR2 SNEGSKA (reference sequence). Trimming took 5 bases from V and 5 from J; bases not matched to a gene: 9.

The rearrangement uses TRBV14 and TRBJ2-1; tentative D call: TRBD1 (5 bases). The CDR3 is 12 residues long. The ends were cut back, 4 bases at V and 8 bases at J, with 9 bases in the middle. The germline gives CDR1 SGHDN, CDR2 FVKESK. CDR3 nucleotides: TGTGCCAGCAGCCGGGGCCCATATGAGCAGTTCTTC. Amino acid sequence: CASSRGPYEQFF.

The V call is TRBV7-8, the J call TRBJ2-3, with 10 bases fitting TRBD2. Germline values: CDR1 SGHVS, CDR2 FQNEAQ. The CDR3 is made up of 16 amino acids. V shed 2 bases and J 2 bases; nucleotides not matched to a gene: 4. CDR3 in amino acids: CASSLTGLAATDTQYF. DNA for the CDR3: TGTGCCAGCAGCTTAACTGGACTAGCGGCCACAGATACGCAGTATTTT.

The sample holds a few counts of this clonotype. The chain uses TRBV5-8 and TRBJ2-1; possible D gene TRBD2, 6 bases. The germline V and J ends were trimmed by 1 base and 0 bases, with 14 bases remaining between them. The CDR3 loop spans 17 amino acids. Germline V lookup: CDR1 SGHTS, CDR2 YDEGEE. The CDR3 is CASSLLIAVSSYNEQFF. The CDR3 DNA reads TGTGCCAGCAGCTTGTTGATAGCGGTTAGCTCCTACAATGAGCAGTTCTTC.

This clonotype was counted ten times or more. The genes are TRBV20-1 and TRBJ2-1, with D unclear. Germline V gives CDR1 DFQATT, CDR2 SNEGSKA (reference sequence). The CDR3 covers 14 residues. Trimming cost V 6 bases and J 4 bases, with 16 bases left between them. CDR3 protein: CSADPGAGYNEQFF. DNA of the CDR3: TGCAGTGCCGATCCCGGAGCTGGATACAATGAGCAGTTCTTC.

At least ten counts were recorded for this clonotype. V and J are TRBV14 and TRBJ2-1; D remains unclear. The CDR3 runs to 11 residues. Germline-derived CDR1 and CDR2 are SGHDN and FVKESK. The V end was cut by 2 bases, the J end by 7 bases, with 3 bases between. CDR3 protein: CASSQLNEQFF. Here the CDR3 DNA reads TGTGCCAGCAGCCAACTAAATGAGCAGTTCTTC.

This clonotype was seen more than once but under ten times. The J gene is TRBJ2-3, the V gene TRBV11-1, with 8 bases fitting TRBD1. V shed 3 bases, J shed 2 bases, and the junction held 13 bases outside the gene matches. The CDR3 runs 18 residues. From germline, CDR1 is SGHAT and CDR2 FQDESV (reference sequence). Here the CDR3 DNA reads TGTGCCAGCAGCTTCCGGGGACAGGCTATACTCCCCACAGATACGCAGTATTTT. This codes for CASSFRGQAILPTDTQYF.

This sequence joins TRBV7-2 and TRBJ2-1; 7 positions agree with TRBD2. CDR3 length: 15 amino acids. Germline V gives CDR1 SGHTA, CDR2 FQGNSA. With V trimmed by 2 bases and J by 6 bases, 7 bases remained unmatched. The CDR3 DNA follows: TGTGCCAGCAGCTTACGTGTTAGCGGGCTCAATGAGCAGTTCTTC. It is translated as CASSLRVSGLNEQFF.

The rearrangement joins TRBV7-9 to TRBJ1-1, with no clear D. Trimming pared 4 bases from V and 5 bases from J, leaving 17 bases between. Per germline, CDR1 SEHNR and CDR2 FQNEAQ (reference sequence). This CDR3 spans 15 amino acids. CDR3 nucleotides: TGTGCCAGCAGCTCAGTAGACATCGCCTCAACTGAAGCTTTCTTT. It translates to CASSSVDIASTEAFF.

This clonotype was seen a handful of times. The gene calls are TRBV20-1 and TRBJ2-1, with 9 bases identical to TRBD2. The CDR3 has 15 amino acids. V shed 1 base, J shed 4 bases, and the junction held 5 bases outside the gene matches. The V gene's germline CDR1 is DFQATT and CDR2 SNEGSKA (reference sequence). CDR3 in amino acids: CSARGGLAVYNEQFF. The CDR3 DNA is TGCAGTGCTAGAGGGGGACTAGCAGTGTACAATGAGCAGTTCTTC.

This clonotype was seen only a few times. V is TRBV5-1 and J is TRBJ2-4; D may be TRBD1 (8 bases). The CDR3 consists of 12 residues. V shed 0 bases and J shed 14 bases, with 12 bases lying between them. The germline gives CDR1 SGHRS, CDR2 YFSETQ. CDR3 protein: CASSLGTGREYF. As DNA, the CDR3 is TGCGCCAGCAGCTTGGGGACAGGGAGGGAGTACTTC. Supplemented by reference TRBV5-1 and TRBJ2-4, the full variable domain reads KAGVTQTPRYLIKTRGQQVTLSCSPISGHRSVSWYQQTPGQGLQFLFEYFSETQRNKGNFPGRFSGRQFSNSRSEMNVSTLELGDSALYLCASSLGTGREYFGAGTRLSVL.

This chain links TRBV3-1 with TRBJ2-5, with D unclear. The V end lost 0 bases, the J end lost 5 bases, and 7 bases lay between the germline ends. Germline assignment: CDR1 LGHDT and CDR2 YNNKEL (reference sequence). There are 13 residues in the CDR3. The CDR3 sequence: CASSQDLTETQYF. DNA for the CDR3: TGTGCCAGCAGCCAAGATCTAACGGAGACCCAGTACTTC.

This sequence joins TRBV27 and TRBJ1-5, with D unclear. This CDR3 is built from 15 residues. Germline CDR1 and CDR2: MNHEY and SMNVEV (reference sequence). Deletions cut 5 bases from V and 0 bases from J, with 11 bases between. CDR3 sequence reads: CASSPSGYSNQPQHF. Written as DNA, the CDR3 is TGTGCCAGCAGTCCCTCGGGATATAGCAATCAGCCCCAGCATTTT.

This clonotype turned up a few times. The chain combines TRBV25-1 with TRBJ1-4; possible D gene TRBD1, 6 bases. This CDR3 has 14 amino acids. Per the germline V gene, CDR1 is MGHDK and CDR2 is SYGVNS. V lost 6 bases and J 8 bases, leaving 16 bases between the germline ends. CDR3 nucleotide sequence: TGTGCCAGCAGCCCCTCAGACAGGAGAGAAAAACTGTTTTTT. Residues: CASSPSDRREKLFF.

This clonotype was detected a few times. V usage is TRBV19 and J usage is TRBJ2-3, with D uncertain. Trimming removed 7 bases from V and 4 bases from J, with 12 bases in between. Per germline, CDR1 LNHDA and CDR2 SQIVND (reference sequence). The CDR3 has 13 amino acids. The CDR3 DNA is TGTGCCAGTACCATCCCCGGATCAGATACGCAGTATTTT. Protein: CASTIPGSDTQYF.

The chain links TRBV4-3 to TRBJ2-7; D is ambiguous. The CDR3 totals 15 residues. Germline V gene lookup returns CDR1 LGHNA and CDR2 YSLEER. V gave up 0 bases and J gave up 2 bases, with 11 bases separating them. The CDR3 protein is CASSQDIGGAYEQYF. CDR3 DNA: TGCGCCAGCAGCCAAGATATAGGCGGAGCCTACGAGCAGTACTTC.

This chain uses TRBV5-1 with TRBJ2-2; 8 bases are a match to TRBD1. V shed 0 bases and J 7 bases; nucleotides not matched to a gene: 8. The CDR3 has 16 residues. From germline, CDR1 is SGHRS and CDR2 YFSETQ. In nucleotides, the CDR3 is TGCGCCAGCAGCTTGGAACCGACAGGGGTGTACGGGGAGCTGTTTTTT. This sequence encodes CASSLEPTGVYGELFF. Full variable domain (remainder filled in from reference TRBV5-1 and TRBJ2-2): KAGVTQTPRYLIKTRGQQVTLSCSPISGHRSVSWYQQTPGQGLQFLFEYFSETQRNKGNFPGRFSGRQFSNSRSEMNVSTLELGDSALYLCASSLEPTGVYGELFFGEGSRLTVL.